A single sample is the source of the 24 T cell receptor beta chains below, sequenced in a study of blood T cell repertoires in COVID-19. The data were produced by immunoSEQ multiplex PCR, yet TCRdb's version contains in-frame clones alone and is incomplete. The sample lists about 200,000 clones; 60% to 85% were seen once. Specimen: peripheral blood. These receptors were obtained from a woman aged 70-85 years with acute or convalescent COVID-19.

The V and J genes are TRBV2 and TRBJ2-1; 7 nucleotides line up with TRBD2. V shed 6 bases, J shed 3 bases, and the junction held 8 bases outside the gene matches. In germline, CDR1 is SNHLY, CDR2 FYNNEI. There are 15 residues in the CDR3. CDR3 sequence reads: CASRSGTTDYNEQFF. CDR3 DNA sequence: TGTGCCAGCAGATCCGGGACTACCGACTACAATGAGCAGTTCTTC.

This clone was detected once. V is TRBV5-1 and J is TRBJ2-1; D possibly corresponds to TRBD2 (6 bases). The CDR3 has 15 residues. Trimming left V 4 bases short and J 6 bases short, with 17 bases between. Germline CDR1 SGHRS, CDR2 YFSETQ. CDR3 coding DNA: TGCGCCAGCAGCACATTTAGCGGAGGGAGCAATGAGCAGTTCTTC. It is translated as CASSTFSGGSNEQFF.

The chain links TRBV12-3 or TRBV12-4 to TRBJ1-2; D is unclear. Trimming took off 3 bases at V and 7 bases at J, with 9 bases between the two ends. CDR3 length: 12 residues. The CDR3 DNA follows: TGTGCCAGCAGTTTTCCGGGTTCTGGCTACACCTTC. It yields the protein CASSFPGSGYTF.

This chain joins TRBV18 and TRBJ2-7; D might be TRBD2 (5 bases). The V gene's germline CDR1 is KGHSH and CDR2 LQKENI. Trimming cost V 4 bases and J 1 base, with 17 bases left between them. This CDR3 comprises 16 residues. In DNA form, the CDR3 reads TGTGCCAGCTCACGCGAGATGAGAGGGAGATCCTACGAGCAGTACTTC. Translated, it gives CASSREMRGRSYEQYF.

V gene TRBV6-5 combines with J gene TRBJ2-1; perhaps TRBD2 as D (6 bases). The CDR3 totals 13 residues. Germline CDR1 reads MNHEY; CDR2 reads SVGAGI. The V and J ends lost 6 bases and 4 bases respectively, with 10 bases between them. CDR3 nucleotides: TGTGCCAGCAGACAAGGGACTTACAATGAGCAGTTCTTC. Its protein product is CASRQGTYNEQFF.

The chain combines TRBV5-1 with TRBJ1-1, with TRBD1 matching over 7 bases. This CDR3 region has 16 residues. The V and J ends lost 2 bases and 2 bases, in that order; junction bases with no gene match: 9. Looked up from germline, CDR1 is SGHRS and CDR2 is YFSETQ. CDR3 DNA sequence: TGCGCCAGCAGCTTAACAGGGGCCGGGTCAAACACTGAAGCTTTCTTT. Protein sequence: CASSLTGAGSNTEAFF.

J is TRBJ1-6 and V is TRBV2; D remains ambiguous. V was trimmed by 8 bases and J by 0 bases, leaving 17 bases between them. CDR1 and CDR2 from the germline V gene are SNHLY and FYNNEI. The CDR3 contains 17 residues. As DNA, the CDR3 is TGTGCCAGCGAAGGGTTCCACGGGAGCTCCTATAATTCACCCCTCCACTTT. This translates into CASEGFHGSSYNSPLHF.

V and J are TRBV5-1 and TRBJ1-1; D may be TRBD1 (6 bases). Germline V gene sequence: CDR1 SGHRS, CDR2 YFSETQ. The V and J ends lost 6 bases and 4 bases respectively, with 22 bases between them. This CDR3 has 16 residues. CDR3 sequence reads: CASTVTRQAAGTEAFF. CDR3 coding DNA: TGCGCCAGCACTGTTACCCGACAGGCGGCTGGCACTGAAGCTTTCTTT.

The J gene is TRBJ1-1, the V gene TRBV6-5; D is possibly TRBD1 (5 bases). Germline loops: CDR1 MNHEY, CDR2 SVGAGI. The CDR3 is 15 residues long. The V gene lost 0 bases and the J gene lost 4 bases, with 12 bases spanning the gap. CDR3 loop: CASSYSILGGTEAFF. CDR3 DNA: TGTGCCAGCAGTTACTCGATATTGGGGGGCACTGAAGCTTTCTTT.

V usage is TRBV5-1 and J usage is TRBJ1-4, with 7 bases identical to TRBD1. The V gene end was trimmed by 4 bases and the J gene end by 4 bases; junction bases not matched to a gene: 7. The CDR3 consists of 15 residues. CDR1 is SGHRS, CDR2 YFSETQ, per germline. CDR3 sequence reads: CASSPPTGFNEKLFF. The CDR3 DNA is TGCGCCAGCAGCCCTCCGACAGGGTTTAATGAAAAACTGTTTTTT.

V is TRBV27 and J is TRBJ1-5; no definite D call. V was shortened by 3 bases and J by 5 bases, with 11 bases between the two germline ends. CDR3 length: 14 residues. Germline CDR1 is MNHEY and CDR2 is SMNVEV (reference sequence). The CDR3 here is CASSFRQAYQPQHF. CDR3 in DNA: TGTGCCAGCAGTTTCAGGCAGGCCTATCAGCCCCAGCATTTT.

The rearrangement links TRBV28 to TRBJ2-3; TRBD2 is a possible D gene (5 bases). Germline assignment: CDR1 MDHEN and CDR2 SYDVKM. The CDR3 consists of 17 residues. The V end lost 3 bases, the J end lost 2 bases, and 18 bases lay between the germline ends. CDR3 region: CASSFGNREQFTDTQYF. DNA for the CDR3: TGTGCCAGCAGTTTCGGGAATCGGGAACAGTTCACAGATACGCAGTATTTT.

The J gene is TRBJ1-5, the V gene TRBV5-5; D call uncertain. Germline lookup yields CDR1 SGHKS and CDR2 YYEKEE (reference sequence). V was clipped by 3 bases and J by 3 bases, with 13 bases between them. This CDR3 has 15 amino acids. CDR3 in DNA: TGTGCCAGCAGCTGGGGAGGGAGGATCAATCAGCCCCAGCATTTT. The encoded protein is CASSWGGRINQPQHF.

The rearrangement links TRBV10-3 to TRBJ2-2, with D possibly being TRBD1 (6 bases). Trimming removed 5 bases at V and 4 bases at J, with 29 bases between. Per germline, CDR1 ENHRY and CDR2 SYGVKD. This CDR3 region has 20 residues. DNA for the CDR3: TGTGCCATCAGTCGTCGCCCTAGTCTGGACAGCGCATTTCGCACCGGGGAGCTGTTTTTT. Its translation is CAISRRPSLDSAFRTGELFF.

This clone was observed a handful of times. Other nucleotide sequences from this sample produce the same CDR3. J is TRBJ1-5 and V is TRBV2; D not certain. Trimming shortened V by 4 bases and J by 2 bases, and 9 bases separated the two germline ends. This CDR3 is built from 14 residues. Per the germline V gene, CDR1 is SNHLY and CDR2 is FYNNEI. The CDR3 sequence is CASSVERGNQPQHF. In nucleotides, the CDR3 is TGTGCCAGCAGTGTTGAGCGGGGCAATCAGCCCCAGCATTTT.

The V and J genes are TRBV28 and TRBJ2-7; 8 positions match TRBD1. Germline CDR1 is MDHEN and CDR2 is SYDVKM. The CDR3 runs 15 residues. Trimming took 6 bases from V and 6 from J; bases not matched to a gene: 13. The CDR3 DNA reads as TGTGCCAGCAGCCTGGACAGGGCTATCCTCTCCGAGCAGTACTTC. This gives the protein CASSLDRAILSEQYF.

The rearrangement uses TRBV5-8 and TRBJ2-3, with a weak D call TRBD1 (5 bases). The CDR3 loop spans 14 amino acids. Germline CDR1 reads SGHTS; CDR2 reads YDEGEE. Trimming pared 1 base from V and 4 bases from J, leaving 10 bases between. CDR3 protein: CASSLRQGPDTQYF. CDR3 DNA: TGTGCCAGCAGCTTGAGGCAGGGCCCAGATACGCAGTATTTT. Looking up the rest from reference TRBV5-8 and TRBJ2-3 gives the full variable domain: EAGVTQSPTHLIKTRGQQATLRCSPISGHTSVYWYQQALGLGLQFLLWYDEGEERNRGNFPPRFSGRQFPNYSSELNVNALELEDSALYLCASSLRQGPDTQYFGPGTRLTVL.

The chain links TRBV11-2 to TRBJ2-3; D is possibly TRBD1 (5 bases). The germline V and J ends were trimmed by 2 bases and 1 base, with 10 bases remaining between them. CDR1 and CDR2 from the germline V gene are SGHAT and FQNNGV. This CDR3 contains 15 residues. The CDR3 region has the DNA TGTGCCAGCAGCTTACAGGGTCGGGGCACAGATACGCAGTATTTT. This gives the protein CASSLQGRGTDTQYF.

The CDR3 loop reads CASSGGSSYNEQFF. The CDR3 bases are TGTGCCAGCAGCGGGGGGAGCTCCTACAATGAGCAGTTCTTC. The gene calls are TRBV2 and TRBJ2-1; 7 bases fit TRBD2. CDR1 is SNHLY, CDR2 FYNNEI, per germline. V gave up 6 bases and J gave up 0 bases; unmatched junction bases: 2. The CDR3 spans 14 residues. Full variable domain (remainder filled in from reference TRBV2 and TRBJ2-1): EPEVTQTPSHQVTQMGQEVILRCVPISNHLYFYWYRQILGQKVEFLVSFYNNEISEKSEIFDDQFSVERPDGSNFTLKIRSTKLEDSAMYFCASSGGSSYNEQFFGPGTRLTVL.

The CDR3 nucleotides are TGTGCCAGCAGCGCCGGACAGGGGGCGGGTGGGGCCAACGTCCTGACTTTC. Its translation: CASSAGQGAGGANVLTF. The V gene is TRBV7-9, the J gene TRBJ2-6, with 11 bases matching TRBD1. Germline V CDR1 and CDR2: SEHNR, FQNEAQ (reference sequence). V was clipped by 5 bases and J by 3 bases; unmatched bases: 6. This CDR3 comprises 17 residues.

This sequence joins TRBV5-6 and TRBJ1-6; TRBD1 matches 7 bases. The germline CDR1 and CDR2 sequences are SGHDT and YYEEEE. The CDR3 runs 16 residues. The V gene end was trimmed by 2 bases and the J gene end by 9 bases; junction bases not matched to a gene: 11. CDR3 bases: TGTGCCAGCAGCTTAGGACAGGCCGGAGGTATTTCACCCCTCCACTTT. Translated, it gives CASSLGQAGGISPLHF.

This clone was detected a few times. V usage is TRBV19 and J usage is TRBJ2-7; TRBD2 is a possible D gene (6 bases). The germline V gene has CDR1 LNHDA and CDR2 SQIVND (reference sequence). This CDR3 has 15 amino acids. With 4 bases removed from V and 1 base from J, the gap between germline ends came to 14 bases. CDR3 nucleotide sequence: TGTGCCAGTAGTAGGGACTCCGGGGCATCCTACGAGCAGTACTTC. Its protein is CASSRDSGASYEQYF.

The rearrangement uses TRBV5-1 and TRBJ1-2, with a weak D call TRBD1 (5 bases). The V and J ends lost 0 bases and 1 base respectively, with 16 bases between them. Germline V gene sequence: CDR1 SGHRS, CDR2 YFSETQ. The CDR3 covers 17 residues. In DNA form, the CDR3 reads TGCGCCAGCAGCTTGGGTCCTACCGGGGGATTTAACTATGGCTACACCTTC. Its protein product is CASSLGPTGGFNYGYTF.

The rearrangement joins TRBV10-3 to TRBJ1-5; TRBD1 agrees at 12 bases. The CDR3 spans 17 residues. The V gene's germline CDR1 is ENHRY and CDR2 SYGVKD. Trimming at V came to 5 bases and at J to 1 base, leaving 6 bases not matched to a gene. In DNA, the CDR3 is TGTGCCATCAGTCCCGGGACAGGGGGCTCAAGCAATCAGCCCCAGCATTTT. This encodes CAISPGTGGSSNQPQHF.